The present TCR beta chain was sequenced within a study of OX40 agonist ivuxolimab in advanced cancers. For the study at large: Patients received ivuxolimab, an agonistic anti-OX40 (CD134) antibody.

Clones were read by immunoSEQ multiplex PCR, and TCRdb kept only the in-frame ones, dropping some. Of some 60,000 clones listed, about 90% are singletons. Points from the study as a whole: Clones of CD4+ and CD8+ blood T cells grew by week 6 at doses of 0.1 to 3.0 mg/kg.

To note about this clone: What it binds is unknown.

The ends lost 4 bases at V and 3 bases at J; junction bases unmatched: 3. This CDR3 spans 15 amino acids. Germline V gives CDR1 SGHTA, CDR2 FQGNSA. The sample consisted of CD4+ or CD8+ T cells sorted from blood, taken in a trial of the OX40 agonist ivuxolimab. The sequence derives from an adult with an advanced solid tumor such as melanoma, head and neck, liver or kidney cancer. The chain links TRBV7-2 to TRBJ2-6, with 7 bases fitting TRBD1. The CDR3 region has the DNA TGTGCCAGCAGCTCCGGACAGGTTGGGGCCAACGTCCTGACTTTC. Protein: CASSSGQVGANVLTF.